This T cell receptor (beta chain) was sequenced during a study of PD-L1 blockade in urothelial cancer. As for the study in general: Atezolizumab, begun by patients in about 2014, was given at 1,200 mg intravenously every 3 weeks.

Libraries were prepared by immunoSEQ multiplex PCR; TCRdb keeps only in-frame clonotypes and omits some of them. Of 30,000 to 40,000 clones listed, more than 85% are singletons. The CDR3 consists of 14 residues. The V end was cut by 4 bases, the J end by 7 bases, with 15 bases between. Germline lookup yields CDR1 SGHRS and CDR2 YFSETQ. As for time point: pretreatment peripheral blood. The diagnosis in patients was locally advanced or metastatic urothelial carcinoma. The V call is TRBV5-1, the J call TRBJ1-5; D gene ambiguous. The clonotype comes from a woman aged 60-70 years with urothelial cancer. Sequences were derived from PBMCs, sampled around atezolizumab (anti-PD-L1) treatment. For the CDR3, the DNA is TGCGCCAGCAGCACGGGCCCCGGGGAACAGCCCCAGCATTTT. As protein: CASSTGPGEQPQHF. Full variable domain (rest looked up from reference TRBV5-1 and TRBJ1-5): KAGVTQTPRYLIKTRGQQVTLSCSPISGHRSVSWYQQTPGQGLQFLFEYFSETQRNKGNFPGRFSGRQFSNSRSEMNVSTLELGDSALYLCASSTGPGEQPQHFGDGTRLSIL.